Presented here are 26 T cell receptor beta chains from one specimen sequenced in a study of technical replicates of blood from several donors. Only in-frame clones appear in the TCRdb table, and some are missing; sequencing was by immunoSEQ multiplex PCR. Among some 14,000 clones listed, roughly four fifths were seen once. Sequencing was carried out using PBMCs. All receptors come from a human donor in good health.

V and J are TRBV21-1 and TRBJ2-5; no DNA check was done on the table's D call, TRBD2. TRBV21-1 is deemed a pseudogene. The CDR3 is 14 amino acids. The CDR3 nucleotides read TGTGCCAGCAGCCCAGTGGGACTAGGGGAGACCCAGTACTTC. Residues: CASSPVGLGETQYF.

The rearrangement uses TRBV29-1 and TRBJ1-2, with D possibly TRBD1 on 6 matching bases. The germline CDR1 and CDR2 sequences are SQVTM and ANQGSEA. V gave up 4 bases and J gave up 4 bases, with 13 bases separating them. This CDR3 contains 13 residues. The CDR3 sequence is CSVVGHSGYGYTF. CDR3 nucleotides: TGCAGCGTTGTGGGACATTCGGGCTATGGCTACACCTTC.

Here the CDR3 reads CASSSLQGASAQPQHF. The CDR3 region has the DNA TGTGCCAGTAGTAGTCTCCAGGGGGCTTCTGCTCAGCCCCAGCATTTT. The chain couples TRBV19 to TRBJ1-5; 8 positions agree with TRBD1. V dropped 4 bases and J dropped 6; count of bases not matched to a gene: 11. Germline V gene data show CDR1 as LNHDA and CDR2 as SQIVND (reference sequence). CDR3 size: 16 residues.

This chain joins TRBV6-1 and TRBJ2-7; TRBD2 is a possible D gene (6 bases). Germline CDR1 reads MNHNS; CDR2 reads SASEGT. The CDR3 has 13 amino acids. The V end lost 6 bases, the J end lost 0 bases, and 9 bases lay between the germline ends. The CDR3 nucleotides are TGTGCCAGCAGAGAGGGACTCTCCTACGAGCAGTACTTC. Translating gives CASREGLSYEQYF.

This rearrangement joins TRBV19 to TRBJ2-1; D unclear. CDR1 and CDR2 (germline): LNHDA, SQIVND (reference sequence). The CDR3 covers 15 residues. V was cut by 6 bases and J by 0 bases, with 12 bases left in between. The CDR3, as DNA: TGTGCCAGTAGCGCCACGCTCAGCTCCTACAATGAGCAGTTCTTC. This encodes CASSATLSSYNEQFF.

This clone is categorized as large. The chain joins TRBV19 to TRBJ2-7; 12 positions agree with TRBD2. CDR3 size: 17 residues. Per the germline V gene, CDR1 is LNHDA and CDR2 is SQIVND (reference sequence). With 3 bases clipped from V and 7 bases from J, the junction kept 13 bases outside the gene matches. CDR3 amino acids: CASSILAGGSGGDEQYF. The CDR3 bases are TGTGCCAGTAGTATCCTAGCGGGAGGGTCAGGAGGAGATGAGCAGTACTTC.

The chain links TRBV4-1 to TRBJ1-2, with 8 bases identical to TRBD1. The CDR3 is made up of 16 amino acids. The V gene end was trimmed by 0 bases and the J gene end by 2 bases; junction bases not matched to a gene: 5. Germline CDR1 is MGHRA and CDR2 is YSYEKL. In DNA form, the CDR3 reads TGCGCCAGCAGCCAAGACCCTGGGACAGGAAACTATGGCTACACCTTC. This sequence encodes CASSQDPGTGNYGYTF.

The chain links TRBV25-1 to TRBJ2-3; the match to TRBD2 covers 11 bases. Germline CDR1 MGHDK, CDR2 SYGVNS. The CDR3 has 14 residues. The J segment lost 4 bases and the V segment lost 6 bases, leaving 3 bases of the junction unmatched. CDR3 region: CASRTSGKPDTQYF. DNA for the CDR3: TGTGCCAGCAGGACTAGCGGGAAACCAGATACGCAGTATTTT.

This chain joins TRBV7-3 and TRBJ2-1, with D perhaps TRBD2 (5 bases). The CDR3 has 15 residues. Germline V gene data show CDR1 as SGHTA and CDR2 as FQGTGA. V was pared by 7 bases and J by 7 bases, with 20 bases between. CDR3 sequence reads: CASTLRDAAINEQFF. In nucleotides, the CDR3 is TGTGCCAGCACCCTCCGGGATGCGGCCATTAATGAGCAGTTCTTC.

The CDR3 loop is CASSVGNPSGSYADTQYF. The DNA of the CDR3 is TGTGCCAGCAGCGTCGGAAATCCAAGCGGGAGTTACGCAGATACGCAGTATTTT. The chain links TRBV9 to TRBJ2-3, with 8 bases lining up with TRBD2. The V gene's germline CDR1 is SGDLS and CDR2 YYNGEE. The length of the CDR3 is 18 residues. With 2 bases clipped from V and 4 bases from J, the junction kept 15 bases outside the gene matches.

V usage is TRBV7-2 and J usage is TRBJ2-7; 9 bases fit TRBD2. Unmatched junction bases numbered 4, after V lost 5 bases and J lost 2 bases. The CDR3 loop spans 14 amino acids. Germline V gene sequence: CDR1 SGHTA, CDR2 FQGNSA. CDR3 loop: CASSRSGGAYEQYF. Here the CDR3 DNA reads TGTGCCAGCAGCCGTAGCGGGGGAGCCTACGAGCAGTACTTC.

This sequence joins TRBV4-1 and TRBJ2-7; 12 positions agree with TRBD2. CDR1 MGHRA and CDR2 YSYEKL come from the germline V gene. V gave up 3 bases and J gave up 4 bases; unmatched junction bases: 10. This CDR3 has 17 amino acids. The CDR3 coding sequence is TGCGCCAGCAGCCAGGCAGCTCGGACTAGCGGGATTTACGAGCAGTACTTC. Translation gives CASSQAARTSGIYEQYF.

V and J are TRBV4-2 and TRBJ2-7, with a possible D match to TRBD2 (6 bases). Germline V gives CDR1 LGHNA, CDR2 YNFKEQ. The V gene lost 1 base and the J gene lost 5 bases, with 18 bases spanning the gap. CDR3 length equals 16 residues. The chain's CDR3 is CASSQAVREPPNEQYF. CDR3 nucleotides: TGTGCCAGCAGCCAAGCGGTCCGGGAGCCCCCCAACGAGCAGTACTTC.

This chain connects TRBV19 to TRBJ1-1; 9 bases align to TRBD1. The germline V gene has CDR1 LNHDA and CDR2 SQIVND (reference sequence). The length of the CDR3 is 15 residues. V shed 7 bases, J shed 5 bases, and the junction held 11 bases outside the gene matches. The CDR3: CASKDPQTGGTEAFF. CDR3 DNA sequence: TGTGCCAGTAAAGATCCCCAGACAGGGGGAACTGAAGCTTTCTTT.

The chain carries TRBV19 and TRBJ1-4; D gene uncertain. The CDR3 is 13 amino acids. V was trimmed by 6 bases and J by 6 bases, leaving 11 bases between them. Per the germline V gene, CDR1 is LNHDA and CDR2 is SQIVND (reference sequence). CDR3 residues: CASRSGSHEKLFF. The CDR3 nucleotides are TGTGCCAGTAGGTCCGGGTCCCATGAAAAACTGTTTTTT. The entire variable domain, with the rest obtained from reference TRBV19 and TRBJ1-4, is as follows: DGGITQSPKYLFRKEGQNVTLSCEQNLNHDAMYWYRQDPGQGLRLIYYSQIVNDFQKGDIAEGYSVSREKKESFPLTVTSAQKNPTAFYLCASRSGSHEKLFFGSGTQLSVL.

V and J are TRBV7-9 and TRBJ2-5, with 10 nucleotides matching TRBD2. The J call may be in error: the DNA end matches TRBJ2-7 better. CDR1 and CDR2 (germline): SEHNR, FQNEAQ (reference sequence). CDR3 length: 14 amino acids. The CDR3 nucleotides are TGTGCCAGCAGCTCTAGCGGGAGTCCTACCGAGCAGTACTTC. Translation: CASSSSGSPTEQYF.

This clone was observed a handful of times. J is TRBJ1-4 and V is TRBV2; D unresolved. Germline V gives CDR1 SNHLY, CDR2 FYNNEI. The CDR3 has 15 amino acids. V was cut by 5 bases and J by 5 bases, with 15 bases left in between. The CDR3 is CASSKGPGENEKLFF. CDR3 nucleotides: TGTGCCAGCAGTAAAGGACCCGGGGAAAATGAAAAACTGTTTTTT.

This clone was observed a handful of times. V is TRBV2 and J is TRBJ2-1; TRBD2 matches at 12 bases. CDR1 and CDR2 (germline): SNHLY, FYNNEI. This CDR3 comprises 15 residues. Trimming removed 6 bases from V and 7 bases from J; junction bases left unmatched: 7. The CDR3 coding sequence is TGTGCCAGCAGGGTTGGACTAGCGGGATGGAATGAGCAGTTCTTC. Its protein is CASRVGLAGWNEQFF.

V gene TRBV6-4 combines with J gene TRBJ2-2; 8 bases align to TRBD2. This CDR3 has 14 residues. The V segment lost 3 bases and the J segment 3 bases; nucleotides outside the gene matches: 0. The germline V gene has CDR1 MRHNA and CDR2 SNTAGT. The CDR3 is CASSEAGDTGELFF. In DNA, the CDR3 is TGTGCCAGCAGTGAAGCGGGGGACACCGGGGAGCTGTTTTTT.

V and J are TRBV7-9 and TRBJ2-1; a possible D gene is TRBD1 (5 bases). Looked up from germline, CDR1 is SEHNR and CDR2 is FQNEAQ (reference sequence). Trimming took off 5 bases at V and 6 bases at J, with 11 bases between the two ends. This CDR3 comprises 13 residues. CDR3 in amino acids: CASSGASSNEQFF. In DNA, the CDR3 is TGTGCCAGCAGCGGGGCATCATCCAATGAGCAGTTCTTC.

The V call is TRBV29-1, the J call TRBJ1-3; no firm D call. The CDR3 has 14 amino acids. Germline V gene sequence: CDR1 SQVTM, CDR2 ANQGSEA. V lost 5 bases and J lost 0, with 11 bases in between. The CDR3 DNA follows: TGCAGCGTTTTGGGTTCAGGCTCTGGAAACACCATATATTTT. As protein: CSVLGSGSGNTIYF.

The chain uses TRBV5-6 and TRBJ1-3; 9 bases line up with TRBD1. V lost 3 bases and J lost 7; bases outside the gene matches: 11. Germline values: CDR1 SGHDT, CDR2 YYEEEE. The CDR3 length is 16 residues. The CDR3 loop is CASSYFTGTGTNTIYF. CDR3 in DNA: TGTGCCAGCAGCTACTTTACCGGGACAGGGACGAACACCATATATTTT.

J is TRBJ1-4 and V is TRBV28, with a weak D call TRBD1 (6 bases). The CDR3 length is 15 residues. Trimming shortened V by 6 bases and J by 2 bases, and 13 bases separated the two germline ends. Germline CDR1 MDHEN, CDR2 SYDVKM. The CDR3: CASSVTGTTNEKLFF. CDR3 nucleotides: TGTGCCAGCAGCGTAACAGGGACGACTAATGAAAAACTGTTTTTT.

The CDR3 is CASIQGNRYGYTF. CDR3 sequence (DNA): TGTGCCAGCATACAGGGAAATAGATATGGCTACACCTTC. The chain recombines TRBV5-6 with TRBJ1-2; tentatively, D is TRBD1 (6 bases). Germline V gene sequence: CDR1 SGHDT, CDR2 YYEEEE. V lost 6 bases to trimming and J lost 5 bases, with 14 bases between them. This CDR3 is 13 amino acids long.

The chain uses TRBV28 and TRBJ2-7; tentative D call: TRBD2 (6 bases). Trimming pared 5 bases from V and 1 base from J, leaving 21 bases between. Germline values: CDR1 MDHEN, CDR2 SYDVKM. The CDR3 loop spans 17 amino acids. The DNA for the CDR3 is TGTGCCAGCAGTCGCTTCGCCGGGACTCGGAAGTCCTACGAGCAGTACTTC. This translates into CASSRFAGTRKSYEQYF.

The chain joins TRBV5-1 to TRBJ2-7; 7 bases map to TRBD2. CDR3 length: 15 residues. CDR1 and CDR2 (germline): SGHRS, YFSETQ. V was pared by 0 bases and J by 3 bases, with 6 bases of the junction left unmatched. CDR3 sequence reads: CASSLDQGGFYEQYF. For the CDR3, the DNA is TGCGCCAGCAGCTTGGATCAGGGAGGGTTCTACGAGCAGTACTTC.